These T cell receptor beta chains were read from a single sample in a study of control samples from healthy donors and cancer patients. The assay was immunoSEQ multiplex PCR, and TCRdb's table has in-frame clones only and misses some. The data hold around 84,000 clones, with around 91% observed a single time. The sample consisted of blood. These receptors came from a man younger than 45 in good health. The CDR3 runs from the conserved cysteine through the conserved F or W. A D gene is named only where the DNA matches it firmly. A clone size is listed for some rows: how often the clone was seen (once, few, many), or a class if it is expanded.

D gene: TRBD1; CDR3 length: 14; V gene: TRBV2; J gene: TRBJ1-5; clone size: .; CDR3 DNA: TGTGCCAGCAGTGACTTGGACAGGGCCCAGCCCCAGCATTTT; CDR3 protein: CASSDLDRAQPQHF
D gene: .; CDR3 length: 16; V gene: TRBV5-4; J gene: TRBJ1-1; clone size: .; CDR3 DNA: TGTGCCAGCAGCTCAAACCGGGGCCTCTTGAACACTGAAGCTTTCTTT; CDR3 protein: CASSSNRGLLNTEAFF
D gene: .; CDR3 length: 20; V gene: TRBV6-4; J gene: TRBJ2-7; clone size: .; CDR3 DNA: TGTGCCAGCAGTGACCCAAGGAGGGGGCCTATTAGGGGCTGCCCCTTCGAGCAGTACTTC; CDR3 protein: CASSDPRRGPIRGCPFEQYF
D gene: .; CDR3 length: 16; V gene: TRBV9; J gene: TRBJ2-3; clone size: .; CDR3 DNA: TGTGCCAGCAGTTCGGGAACGGGGAGCGGTGCAGATACGCAGTATTTT; CDR3 protein: CASSSGTGSGADTQYF
D gene: TRBD1; CDR3 length: 14; V gene: TRBV7-9; J gene: TRBJ1-2; clone size: once; CDR3 DNA: TGTGCCAGCAGCGGTAGGACAGGGAGGTATGGCTACACCTTC; CDR3 protein: CASSGRTGRYGYTF
D gene: .; CDR3 length: 13; V gene: TRBV10-2; J gene: TRBJ1-5; clone size: .; CDR3 DNA: TGCGCCAGTTCCTCGATCAACAGCCAGCCCCAGCATTTT; CDR3 protein: CASSSINSQPQHF
D gene: .; CDR3 length: 13; V gene: TRBV10-1; J gene: TRBJ1-1; clone size: .; CDR3 DNA: TGCGCCAGCAGTGGCGTATTGAACACTGAAGCTTTCTTT; CDR3 protein: CASSGVLNTEAFF
D gene: TRBD1; CDR3 length: 16; V gene: TRBV7-9; J gene: TRBJ2-5; clone size: .; CDR3 DNA: TGTGCCAGCAGCCCCCGGGACAGGGTTGACCAAGAGACCCAGTACTTC; CDR3 protein: CASSPRDRVDQETQYF
D gene: .; CDR3 length: 12; V gene: TRBV12-3/TRBV12-4; J gene: TRBJ1-6; clone size: .; CDR3 DNA: TGTGCCAGCGGACAGAGAGATTCACCCCTCCACTTT; CDR3 protein: CASGQRDSPLHF
D gene: .; CDR3 length: 15; V gene: TRBV19; J gene: TRBJ2-3; clone size: once; CDR3 DNA: TGTGCCAGTAGTATAGTTGCGACCGCGGGGAATACGCAGTATTTT; CDR3 protein: CASSIVATAGNTQYF
D gene: .; CDR3 length: 12; V gene: TRBV7-9; J gene: TRBJ1-4; clone size: .; CDR3 DNA: TGTGCCAGCAGCTTAATTTCCGGGGGGCTGTTTTTT; CDR3 protein: CASSLISGGLFF
D gene: .; CDR3 length: 15; V gene: TRBV5-1; J gene: TRBJ1-1; clone size: few; CDR3 DNA: TGCGCCAGCAGCTTGGACGGCAGGGGGAACACTGAAGCTTTCTTT; CDR3 protein: CASSLDGRGNTEAFF
D gene: .; CDR3 length: 15; V gene: TRBV5-1; J gene: TRBJ2-3; clone size: .; CDR3 DNA: TGCGCCAGCAGCTTGGGTTCTTATAGCACAGATACGCAGTATTTT; CDR3 protein: CASSLGSYSTDTQYF
D gene: TRBD1; CDR3 length: 13; V gene: TRBV28; J gene: TRBJ1-2; clone size: .; CDR3 DNA: TGTGCCAGCAGTTTACCAGGGGGCTATGGCTACACCTTC; CDR3 protein: CASSLPGGYGYTF
D gene: TRBD2; CDR3 length: 19; V gene: TRBV27; J gene: TRBJ2-6; clone size: .; CDR3 DNA: TGTGCCAGCAGTCGGATCGGACTAGCGGGTTTCTCTGGGGCCAACGTCCTGACTTTC; CDR3 protein: CASSRIGLAGFSGANVLTF
D gene: TRBD2; CDR3 length: 17; V gene: TRBV4-1; J gene: TRBJ2-7; clone size: .; CDR3 DNA: TGCGCCAGCAGCCAAGATGAGAGCGGGAGGCCGTCCTACGAGCAGTACTTC; CDR3 protein: CASSQDESGRPSYEQYF
D gene: TRBD2; CDR3 length: 13; V gene: TRBV4-3; J gene: TRBJ2-7; clone size: .; CDR3 DNA: TGCGCCAGCAGCCAAGAGGGGGGGTACGAGCAGTACTTC; CDR3 protein: CASSQEGGYEQYF
D gene: TRBD1; CDR3 length: 14; V gene: TRBV9; J gene: TRBJ1-1; clone size: .; CDR3 DNA: TGTGCCAGCAGCGGGGGACAGGGTTTCCCTGAAGCTTTCTTT; CDR3 protein: CASSGGQGFPEAFF
D gene: .; CDR3 length: 15; V gene: TRBV10-3; J gene: TRBJ2-7; clone size: medium-sized; CDR3 DNA: TGTGCCATCAGTGAGTTTCAAGGGGGACCTTACGAGCAGTACTTC; CDR3 protein: CAISEFQGGPYEQYF
D gene: .; CDR3 length: 15; V gene: TRBV5-1; J gene: TRBJ2-6; clone size: .; CDR3 DNA: TGCGCCAGCAGCTTCGAGGGGGCTGGGGCCAACGTCCTGACTTTC; CDR3 protein: CASSFEGAGANVLTF
D gene: .; CDR3 length: 12; V gene: TRBV7-8; J gene: TRBJ2-1; clone size: .; CDR3 DNA: TGTGCCAGCAGCCCAGAGTCCAGTGAGCAGTTCTTC; CDR3 protein: CASSPESSEQFF
D gene: .; CDR3 length: 18; V gene: TRBV14; J gene: TRBJ1-6; clone size: .; CDR3 DNA: TGTGCCAGCAGCCAAGACCGGGGATCGGGCCTCTATAATTCACCCCTCCACTTT; CDR3 protein: CASSQDRGSGLYNSPLHF
D gene: .; CDR3 length: 15; V gene: TRBV25-1; J gene: TRBJ2-7; clone size: .; CDR3 DNA: TGTGCCAGCAGCGATGCAACAGTGAGACACTACGAGCAGTACTTC; CDR3 protein: CASSDATVRHYEQYF
D gene: TRBD2; CDR3 length: 15; V gene: TRBV7-3; J gene: TRBJ2-1; clone size: .; CDR3 DNA: TGTGCCACCCCCCCCCTGGGACTAGCGGGGTGTGAGCAGTTCTTC; CDR3 protein: CATPPLGLAGCEQFF
D gene: .; CDR3 length: 11; V gene: TRBV30; J gene: TRBJ2-7; clone size: .; CDR3 DNA: TGTGCCTGGAGTGGCAGCGGCGAGCAGTACTTC; CDR3 protein: CAWSGSGEQYF
D gene: TRBD1; CDR3 length: 17; V gene: TRBV7-9; J gene: TRBJ1-4; clone size: once; CDR3 DNA: TGTGCCAGCAGCCCCGGGACAGGAAGAACAACTAATGAAAAACTGTTTTTT; CDR3 protein: CASSPGTGRTTNEKLFF
D gene: TRBD1; CDR3 length: 15; V gene: TRBV7-2; J gene: TRBJ2-7; clone size: .; CDR3 DNA: TGTGCCAGCACTCCTGGGCCGGACAGGGCCTACGAGCAGTACTTC; CDR3 protein: CASTPGPDRAYEQYF
D gene: TRBD2; CDR3 length: 16; V gene: TRBV28; J gene: TRBJ2-3; clone size: .; CDR3 DNA: TGTGCCAGCAGTTTGGGGGGGTTAGCTCGGGCAGATACGCAGTATTTT; CDR3 protein: CASSLGGLARADTQYF
D gene: .; CDR3 length: 13; V gene: TRBV7-2; J gene: TRBJ2-7; clone size: few; CDR3 DNA: TGTGCCAGCAGCTTGATGGGGTCCTACGAGCAGTACTTC; CDR3 protein: CASSLMGSYEQYF
D gene: .; CDR3 length: 16; V gene: TRBV24-1; J gene: TRBJ2-1; clone size: .; CDR3 DNA: TGTGCCACCAGTGGGTCTGGTTTGGGGTCGATCGGTGAGCAGTTCTTC; CDR3 protein: CATSGSGLGSIGEQFF
D gene: .; CDR3 length: 13; V gene: TRBV7-9; J gene: TRBJ1-1; clone size: .; CDR3 DNA: TGTGCCAGCAGCTTAGTGGGGAACACTGAAGCTTTCTTT; CDR3 protein: CASSLVGNTEAFF
D gene: TRBD1; CDR3 length: 14; V gene: TRBV6-2/TRBV6-3; J gene: TRBJ2-5; clone size: .; CDR3 DNA: TGTGCCAGCAGTTACGCGGACAGGCGAGAGACCCAGTACTTC; CDR3 protein: CASSYADRRETQYF
D gene: .; CDR3 length: 14; V gene: TRBV4-2; J gene: TRBJ2-1; clone size: .; CDR3 DNA: TGTGCCAGCAGCCAGGGGGGTATAGGCCATGAGCAGTTCTTC; CDR3 protein: CASSQGGIGHEQFF
D gene: TRBD1; CDR3 length: 15; V gene: TRBV29-1; J gene: TRBJ2-2; clone size: .; CDR3 DNA: TGCAGCGTTGGGCAGGGGGCGCCGAGGGCCGGGGAGCTGTTTTTT; CDR3 protein: CSVGQGAPRAGELFF
D gene: TRBD2; CDR3 length: 16; V gene: TRBV3-1/TRBV3-2; J gene: TRBJ2-7; clone size: few; CDR3 DNA: TGTGCCAGCAGCCCTCACGGTAGCGGGAGGGGCCACGAGCAGTACTTC; CDR3 protein: CASSPHGSGRGHEQYF
D gene: .; CDR3 length: 12; V gene: TRBV24-1; J gene: TRBJ1-1; clone size: .; CDR3 DNA: TGTGCCACCAGTGGCCAGAACACTGAAGCTTTCTTT; CDR3 protein: CATSGQNTEAFF
D gene: .; CDR3 length: 14; V gene: TRBV6-2/TRBV6-3; J gene: TRBJ1-5; clone size: .; CDR3 DNA: TGTGCCAGCAGTTATTTGGATAGCAATCAGCCCCAGCATTTT; CDR3 protein: CASSYLDSNQPQHF
D gene: .; CDR3 length: 13; V gene: TRBV6-5; J gene: TRBJ2-5; clone size: .; CDR3 DNA: TGTGCCAGCTGGGGTGAGATCCAAGAGACCCAGTACTTC; CDR3 protein: CASWGEIQETQYF
D gene: .; CDR3 length: 13; V gene: TRBV5-1; J gene: TRBJ2-1; clone size: .; CDR3 DNA: TGCGCCAGCGGGGACGGAACCTACAATGAGCAGTTCTTC; CDR3 protein: CASGDGTYNEQFF
D gene: .; CDR3 length: 13; V gene: TRBV6-5; J gene: TRBJ2-3; clone size: .; CDR3 DNA: TGTGCCAGCAAGGGTGGCAGCACAGATACGCAGTATTTT; CDR3 protein: CASKGGSTDTQYF
D gene: .; CDR3 length: 14; V gene: TRBV6-1; J gene: TRBJ1-1; clone size: .; CDR3 DNA: TGTGCCAGCAGTGAACAGGGCGAGGTCACTGAAGCTTTCTTT; CDR3 protein: CASSEQGEVTEAFF
D gene: .; CDR3 length: 15; V gene: TRBV7-9; J gene: TRBJ2-5; clone size: .; CDR3 DNA: TGTGCCAGCAGCTTAGCTAAAGGGTTCGGAGAGACCCAGTACTTC; CDR3 protein: CASSLAKGFGETQYF
D gene: .; CDR3 length: 12; V gene: TRBV7-6; J gene: TRBJ2-5; clone size: .; CDR3 DNA: TGTGCCAGCAGCCCACAAGCAAAGACCCAGTACTTC; CDR3 protein: CASSPQAKTQYF
D gene: .; CDR3 length: 14; V gene: TRBV3-1/TRBV3-2; J gene: TRBJ1-2; clone size: .; CDR3 DNA: TGTGCCAGCAGCCCACGGGAGAAGAACTATGGCTACACCTTC; CDR3 protein: CASSPREKNYGYTF
D gene: .; CDR3 length: 14; V gene: TRBV23-1; J gene: TRBJ1-2; clone size: .; CDR3 DNA: TGCGCCAGCAGTCAATCGCGGGGGATCTATGGCTACACCTTC; CDR3 protein: CASSQSRGIYGYTF
D gene: .; CDR3 length: 17; V gene: TRBV11-2; J gene: TRBJ1-3; clone size: .; CDR3 DNA: TGTGCCAGCACCATTAAGGGTCTGGGGAGTGCTGGAAACACCATATATTTT; CDR3 protein: CASTIKGLGSAGNTIYF
D gene: .; CDR3 length: 12; V gene: TRBV2; J gene: TRBJ2-7; clone size: .; CDR3 DNA: TGTGCCAGCAAGCGGAGCTCCTACGAGCAGTACTTC; CDR3 protein: CASKRSSYEQYF
D gene: .; CDR3 length: 14; V gene: TRBV18; J gene: TRBJ2-5; clone size: .; CDR3 DNA: TGTGCCAGCTCACCGGCCGGGTCCCAAGAGACCCAGTACTTC; CDR3 protein: CASSPAGSQETQYF
D gene: .; CDR3 length: 13; V gene: TRBV6-6; J gene: TRBJ2-7; clone size: .; CDR3 DNA: TGTGCCAGCAGTTACCACGGGGCCTACGAGCAGTACTTC; CDR3 protein: CASSYHGAYEQYF
D gene: .; CDR3 length: 13; V gene: TRBV4-1; J gene: TRBJ2-1; clone size: .; CDR3 DNA: TGCGCCAGCAGCCACCCAGCTCCGAATGAGCAGTTCTTC; CDR3 protein: CASSHPAPNEQFF